This entry lists 8 T cell receptor beta chains sequenced from one sample in a study of cytomegalovirus exposure and HLA in healthy donors (dated by TCRdb to about 2017). Receptors were amplified or captured by the immunoSEQ multiplex PCR assay. A mixture of 60 forward primers for TCR Vbeta segments and 13 reverse primers for TCR Jbeta segments was used in the multiplex PCR. The clones in this table, taken by TCRdb from immuneACCESS, are in-frame only. Not every clone is retained; where verified, under half of the shortfall comes from an unresolved V gene, and the cause of the rest is unknown. Recorded for this sample are over 140,000 clones; 75% to 85% of them occurred a single time. The top ten hold roughly 2.4% of the sample. Sequencing was carried out using PBMCs. These receptor sequences come from a man between 50 and 59 years old in good health and CMV-seronegative.

V usage is TRBV10-1 and J usage is TRBJ2-1; 7 bases agree with TRBD1. This CDR3 contains 16 residues. The germline V gene encodes CDR1 WNHNN and CDR2 SYGVQD (reference sequence). The junction had 7 bases not matched to a gene; V was cut back by 1 base and J by 4 bases. The CDR3 region has the DNA TGCGCCAGCAGTGAGTTCCAGGGACAGTTTTACAATGAGCAGTTCTTC. This codes for CASSEFQGQFYNEQFF.

This clone appeared a single time. The V and J genes are TRBV19 and TRBJ1-5, with D perhaps matching TRBD1 (5 bases). The CDR3 extends over 16 amino acids. Germline loops: CDR1 LNHDA, CDR2 SQIVND (reference sequence). The V end was cut by 0 bases, the J end by 4 bases, with 13 bases between. The CDR3 here is CASSIDWGGENQPQHF. DNA of the CDR3: TGTGCCAGTAGTATAGATTGGGGGGGGGAAAATCAGCCCCAGCATTTT.

In DNA form, the CDR3 reads TGTGCCAGCAGTCAACCGACAGGGAACACTGAAGCTTTCTTT. Translated: CASSQPTGNTEAFF. The V gene is TRBV6-1, the J gene TRBJ1-1; the D gene is possibly TRBD1 (6 bases). Trimming removed 5 bases from V and 1 base from J, with 11 bases in between. Germline V gene data show CDR1 as MNHNS and CDR2 as SASEGT. The CDR3 loop spans 14 amino acids.

The CDR3 is CASAGRGSANEKLFF. As DNA, the CDR3 is TGTGCCAGTGCGGGGAGGGGATCAGCTAATGAAAAACTGTTTTTT. The J gene is TRBJ1-4, the V gene TRBV27; a possible D gene is TRBD1 (5 bases). With 9 bases removed from V and 3 bases from J, the gap between germline ends came to 17 bases. Germline V gene lookup returns CDR1 MNHEY and CDR2 SMNVEV (reference sequence). The CDR3 covers 15 residues.

This chain connects TRBV14 to TRBJ2-3; 7 positions agree with TRBD1. The CDR3 runs 14 residues. J gave up 1 base and V 3 bases, and 1 base lay outside the gene matches. Looked up from germline, CDR1 is SGHDN and CDR2 is FVKESK. This CDR3 is CASSQTGRTDTQYF. The DNA for the CDR3 is TGTGCCAGCAGCCAGACAGGGCGCACAGATACGCAGTATTTT.

The chain couples TRBV19 to TRBJ1-2; TRBD1 matches at 7 bases. The CDR3 is 18 amino acids. J lost 0 bases, V lost 6 bases, and 16 bases had no gene match. Germline V lookup: CDR1 LNHDA, CDR2 SQIVND (reference sequence). CDR3 amino acids: CASRQSGTEFRANYGYTF. In nucleotides, the CDR3 is TGTGCCAGTAGGCAGTCCGGGACAGAATTCCGCGCTAACTATGGCTACACCTTC.

This clone came up once. The chain uses TRBV15 and TRBJ2-6; 9 bases agree with TRBD1. CDR1 is LNHNV, CDR2 YYDKDF, per germline (reference sequence). This CDR3 comprises 16 residues. V lost 5 bases to trimming and J lost 1 base; unmatched junction nucleotides: 3. The CDR3 sequence: CATSWDRVSGANVLTF. CDR3 sequence (DNA): TGTGCCACCAGCTGGGACAGGGTATCTGGGGCCAACGTCCTGACTTTC.

The chain couples TRBV5-1 to TRBJ1-1; D possibly corresponds to TRBD1 (5 bases). The CDR3 spans 14 residues. Trimming took 0 bases from V and 3 from J, leaving 9 bases between them. CDR1 is SGHRS, CDR2 YFSETQ, per germline. The CDR3 region is CASSLVAGDTEAFF. The CDR3 nucleotides read TGCGCCAGCAGCTTGGTGGCGGGGGACACTGAAGCTTTCTTT.